One and the same sample provided the 10 T cell receptor beta chains below, sequenced in a study of blood T cell repertoires in COVID-19. Clones were sequenced by immunoSEQ multiplex PCR, and TCRdb holds only the in-frame ones, with some missing. Among 180,000 or so clones, about 87% were seen once, and the ten largest hold around 2.6%. Sequencing used peripheral blood. Every receptor here comes from a man in his forties with active or convalescent COVID-19.

This sequence joins TRBV19 and TRBJ1-5; 9 nucleotides match TRBD1. V shed 7 bases, J shed 3 bases, and the junction held 4 bases outside the gene matches. The CDR3 is 14 amino acids. The germline V gene encodes CDR1 LNHDA and CDR2 SQIVND (reference sequence). CDR3 coding DNA: TGTGCCAGTAAGGGACAGGGACCCAATCAGCCCCAGCATTTT. This translates into CASKGQGPNQPQHF.

The CDR3 bases are TGTGCCAGCACCCCCCCCGGGTTCGATGAGCAGTTCTTC. Protein product: CASTPPGFDEQFF. The chain couples TRBV12-3 or TRBV12-4 to TRBJ2-1; no firm D call. This CDR3 has 13 amino acids. V lost 7 bases and J lost 8, with 15 bases in between.

V usage is TRBV18 and J usage is TRBJ2-1, with TRBD1 matching over 8 bases. Trimming took 0 bases from V and 3 from J; bases not matched to a gene: 4. CDR3 length: 16 residues. The germline gives CDR1 KGHSH, CDR2 LQKENI. CDR3 nucleotides: TGTGCCAGCTCACCACCACCAGGGGGCGTCTACAATGAGCAGTTCTTC. Its translation is CASSPPPGGVYNEQFF.

The chain combines TRBV3-1 (or the pseudogene TRBV3-2) with TRBJ2-1; TRBD2 agrees at 8 bases. The V segment lost 5 bases and the J segment 10 bases; nucleotides outside the gene matches: 7. This CDR3 region has 13 residues. Germline CDR1 is LGHDT and CDR2 is YNNKEL (reference sequence). The CDR3 here is CASSDTLAGEQFF. The DNA for the CDR3 is TGTGCCAGCAGCGATACCTTAGCGGGGGAGCAGTTCTTC.

The chain uses TRBV6-2 or TRBV6-3 and TRBJ1-4; D is perhaps TRBD1 (5 bases). CDR1 and CDR2 (germline): MNHEY, SVGEGT. This CDR3 comprises 15 residues. Trimming removed 6 bases at V and 4 bases at J, with 15 bases between. The CDR3 is CASSPNRRGNEKLFF. DNA for the CDR3: TGTGCCAGCAGCCCTAACAGGCGGGGTAATGAAAAACTGTTTTTT.

J is TRBJ2-3 and V is TRBV14; 8 bases are shared with TRBD2. The CDR3 loop spans 15 amino acids. Germline V lookup: CDR1 SGHDN, CDR2 FVKESK. V lost 7 bases, J lost 6 bases, and 12 bases stayed unmatched. CDR3 bases: TGTGCCAGCACTGGAGCGGGGGACCGGCTGGATACGCAGTATTTT. Amino acid sequence: CASTGAGDRLDTQYF.

This rearrangement joins TRBV14 to TRBJ1-6; weak D call: TRBD1 (6 bases). This CDR3 has 16 amino acids. CDR1 is SGHDN, CDR2 FVKESK, per germline. The V and J ends lost 0 bases and 5 bases respectively, with 11 bases between them. In DNA, the CDR3 is TGTGCCAGCAGCCAAGATCGGACAGAAAATAATTCACCCCTCCACTTT. Amino acid sequence: CASSQDRTENNSPLHF.

V is TRBV6-5 and J is TRBJ2-7, with 12 bases fitting TRBD2. CDR3 length equals 16 residues. Unmatched junction bases numbered 2, after V lost 0 bases and J lost 2 bases. CDR1 and CDR2 (germline): MNHEY, SVGAGI. The CDR3: CASSYSRTSGTYEQYF. In DNA form, the CDR3 reads TGTGCCAGCAGTTACTCGAGGACTAGCGGGACCTACGAGCAGTACTTC.

The chain has TRBV5-1 and TRBJ1-2; 7 positions match TRBD1. The V and J ends lost 6 bases and 2 bases, in that order; junction bases with no gene match: 7. The CDR3 is 14 residues long. The germline V gene has CDR1 SGHRS and CDR2 YFSETQ. The CDR3: CASNTGDGNYGYTF. CDR3 coding DNA: TGCGCCAGCAATACAGGGGACGGGAACTATGGCTACACCTTC.

The CDR3 is CASRPARKTGPDGYTF. The DNA for the CDR3 is TGTGCCAGCAGACCCGCGAGAAAGACAGGCCCGGATGGCTACACCTTC. This chain joins TRBV4-2 and TRBJ1-2; D might be TRBD1 (6 bases). V was cut by 6 bases and J by 6 bases, with 23 bases left in between. The CDR3 runs 16 residues. Germline V CDR1 and CDR2: LGHNA, YNFKEQ.